This is a list of T cell receptor beta chains from one sample in a study of pediatric ulcerative colitis. Data came from immunoSEQ multiplex PCR; TCRdb stores just in-frame clones and leaves some out. This sample has roughly 64,000 clones; 85% to 90% occur once, and the top ten carry around 3.6%. The sequenced sample consisted of blood. The receptors stem from a boy between 10 and 17 years old with severe ulcerative colitis. CDR3s include the opening cysteine and the closing phenylalanine or tryptophan. The order of the fields is J gene, clone size, V gene, D gene, CDR3 DNA, CDR3 protein. D genes are given only for firm matches. Not every row has a clone size; where given, it reads once, few, many or a size class.

TRBJ1-3 NA TRBV2 NA TGTGCCAGCAGGAGTCTTAGCGGCACCATATATTTT CASRSLSGTIYF
TRBJ2-7 NA TRBV6-5 TRBD1 TGTGCCAGCAGCCCTCGACAGGGCTACGAGCAGTACTTC CASSPRQGYEQYF
TRBJ2-1 NA TRBV9 TRBD2 TGTGCCAGCAGCGTAGCCATCCGGGAGGGATCCTACAATGAGCAGTTCTTC CASSVAIREGSYNEQFF
TRBJ1-2 once TRBV27 NA TGTGCCAGCAGTTCTGACCTAGGGCCTCATGGCTACACCTTC CASSSDLGPHGYTF
TRBJ2-4 NA TRBV11-2 NA TGTGCCAGCACGATAGCCAAAAACATTCAGTACTTC CASTIAKNIQYF
TRBJ2-5 NA TRBV15 TRBD2 TGTGCCACCAGCAGAGATAGCGGGAACGAGGGGACCCAGTACTTC CATSRDSGNEGTQYF
TRBJ2-7 NA TRBV7-9 NA TGTGCCAGCAGCTTAGCCGACAATCGGGGCGAGCAGTACTTC CASSLADNRGEQYF
TRBJ1-1 NA TRBV15 NA TGTGCCACCAGCAGCCCTGGCGACACTGAAGCTTTCTTT CATSSPGDTEAFF
TRBJ2-5 NA TRBV5-8 NA TGTGCCAGCAGCCGGTATGGGGCGGGACCTGACCAAGAGACCCAGTACTTC CASSRYGAGPDQETQYF
TRBJ1-3 NA TRBV7-9 NA TGTGCCAGCAGCTTAGGGTCAGGCCTCTCTGGAAACACCATATATTTT CASSLGSGLSGNTIYF
TRBJ2-2 NA TRBV25-1 NA TGTGCCAGCAGTGATTTAGCGGTGGGGGAGCTGTTTTTT CASSDLAVGELFF
TRBJ2-3 NA TRBV10-2 NA TGCGCCAGCAGTGTTAGTCCGAGCACAGATACGCAGTATTTT CASSVSPSTDTQYF
TRBJ2-5 NA TRBV5-5 NA TGTGCCAGCAGCTTTCTGCAGGGGAGACAAGAGACCCAGTACTTC CASSFLQGRQETQYF
TRBJ2-3 NA TRBV12-5 NA TGTGCTAGTGGTCTCGGACTACTGACTAGCACAGATACGCAGTATTTT CASGLGLLTSTDTQYF
TRBJ2-1 NA TRBV27 NA TGTGCCAGCAGTTCCGGGTCCGGGAGCAATGAGCAGTTCTTC CASSSGSGSNEQFF
TRBJ1-5 NA TRBV28 NA TGTGCCAGCAGGGGGAGCAATCAGCCCCAGCATTTT CASRGSNQPQHF
TRBJ1-3 NA TRBV19 NA TGTGCCAGTAGTGATGCGAGAGGAAACACCATATATTTT CASSDARGNTIYF
TRBJ2-3 NA TRBV27 TRBD2 TGTGCCAGCAGGCAACTAGCGGGAAGATCTAGCACAGATACGCAGTATTTT CASRQLAGRSSTDTQYF
TRBJ1-5 NA TRBV19 NA TGTGCCAGTAGTATAGCCGCCGATCAGCCCCAGCATTTT CASSIAADQPQHF
TRBJ2-1 NA TRBV29-1 NA TGCAGCGTTGTCGGTGATACCAATGAGCAGTTCTTC CSVVGDTNEQFF
TRBJ2-1 NA TRBV6-6 NA TGTGCCAGCAGCCCACCCGGGGGCAATGAGCAGTTCTTC CASSPPGGNEQFF
TRBJ2-5 NA TRBV19 NA TGTGCCAGTAGTTCCTGGGAACAAGAGACCCAGTACTTC CASSSWEQETQYF
TRBJ2-3 large TRBV19 NA TGTGCCAGTAGTATCGGGGTGGATACGCAGTATTTT CASSIGVDTQYF
TRBJ1-2 NA TRBV6-1 TRBD1 TGTGCCAGCAGTCGGACAGGGAACTATGGCTACACCTTC CASSRTGNYGYTF
TRBJ1-2 few TRBV11-2 NA TGTGCCAGCAGCCTAGTATCAGTTAACTATGGCTACACCTTC CASSLVSVNYGYTF
TRBJ2-3 few TRBV29-1 TRBD2 TGCAGCGTTGAGTTTTACGCGGCTAGCGGGAGGGCCGGAAGGTCTGATACGCAGTATTTT CSVEFYAASGRAGRSDTQYF
TRBJ1-1 NA TRBV30 TRBD1 TGTGCCTGGAGCCCCGGGACAGGGGCCACTGAAGCTTTCTTT CAWSPGTGATEAFF